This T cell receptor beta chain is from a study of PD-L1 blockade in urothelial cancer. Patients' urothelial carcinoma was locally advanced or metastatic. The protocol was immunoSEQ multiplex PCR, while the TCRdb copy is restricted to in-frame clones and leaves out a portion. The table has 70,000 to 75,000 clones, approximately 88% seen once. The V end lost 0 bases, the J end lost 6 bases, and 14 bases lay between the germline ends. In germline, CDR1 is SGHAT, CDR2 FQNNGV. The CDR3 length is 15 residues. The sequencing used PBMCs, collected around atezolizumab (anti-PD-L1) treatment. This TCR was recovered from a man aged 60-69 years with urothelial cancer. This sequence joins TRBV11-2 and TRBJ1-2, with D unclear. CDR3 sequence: CASSLDTGKADGYTF. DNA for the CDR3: TGTGCCAGCAGCTTAGATACGGGAAAGGCTGATGGCTACACCTTC.